The rows below give T cell receptor beta chains drawn from one sample of a study of identical twins. TCRdb re-called the 5' RACE reads through MiXCR, storing one row per CDR3 protein. This table has some 300,000 distinct CDR3 sequences, 12% appearing once. These records were also assigned to another study, of yellow fever vaccine responses in identical twins.

The specimen sequenced was CD8+ T cells sorted from blood. These receptors were obtained from a woman between 18 and 29 years old in good health. The conserved cysteine and the conserved F or W are not part of the CDR3 here. Each record gives: J gene, V gene, CDR3 protein.

j_gene: TRBJ2-1
v_gene: TRBV5-1
CDR3aa: ASSLVVNPLNNEQF

j_gene: TRBJ1-1
v_gene: TRBV20-1
CDR3aa: SARNDRATEAF

j_gene: TRBJ1-6
v_gene: TRBV6-5
CDR3aa: ASSYLGTGYSPLH

j_gene: TRBJ2-1
v_gene: TRBV2
CDR3aa: ATRTDDNEQF

j_gene: TRBJ2-2
v_gene: TRBV12-3/TRBV12-4
CDR3aa: ASSMVTGELF

j_gene: TRBJ1-3
v_gene: TRBV29-1
CDR3aa: SVEQDRGRNTIY

j_gene: TRBJ1-2
v_gene: TRBV12-3/TRBV12-4
CDR3aa: ASSFGSGGYT

j_gene: TRBJ2-7
v_gene: TRBV12-3/TRBV12-4
CDR3aa: ASSLLQPSSYEQY

j_gene: TRBJ2-1
v_gene: TRBV7-9
CDR3aa: ASSIPPTGEGNEQF

j_gene: TRBJ2-5
v_gene: TRBV20-1
CDR3aa: SARDRWRGVMETQY

j_gene: TRBJ2-5
v_gene: TRBV28
CDR3aa: ASSTRSLKETQY

j_gene: TRBJ2-5
v_gene: TRBV25-1
CDR3aa: ASSEETGIQETQY

j_gene: TRBJ2-7
v_gene: TRBV7-9
CDR3aa: ASSLTGGGWSYEQY

j_gene: TRBJ2-1
v_gene: TRBV7-8
CDR3aa: ASSLAGLGGPHNEQF

j_gene: TRBJ1-1
v_gene: TRBV5-1
CDR3aa: ASSLVLMNTEAV

j_gene: TRBJ1-5
v_gene: TRBV6-1
CDR3aa: ASSDWVDSNQPQH

j_gene: TRBJ1-1
v_gene: TRBV5-1
CDR3aa: ASSLGGQGGEAF

j_gene: TRBJ2-1
v_gene: TRBV7-2
CDR3aa: ASSYSGGGDEQF

j_gene: TRBJ2-7
v_gene: TRBV12-3/TRBV12-4
CDR3aa: ASSFRGSYEQY

j_gene: TRBJ2-2
v_gene: TRBV7-8
CDR3aa: ASTIPGLAGALEDTGELF

j_gene: TRBJ2-1
v_gene: TRBV20-1
CDR3aa: SAPQGDSYNEQF